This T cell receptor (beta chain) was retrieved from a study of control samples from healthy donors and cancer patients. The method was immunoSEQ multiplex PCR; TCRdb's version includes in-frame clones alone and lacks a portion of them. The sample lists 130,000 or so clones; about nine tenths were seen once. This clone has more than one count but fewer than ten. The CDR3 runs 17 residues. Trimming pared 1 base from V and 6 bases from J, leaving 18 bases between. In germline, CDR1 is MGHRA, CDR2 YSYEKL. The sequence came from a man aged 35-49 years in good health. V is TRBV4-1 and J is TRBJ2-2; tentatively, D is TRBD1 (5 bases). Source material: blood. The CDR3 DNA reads TGCGCCAGCAGCCAAGTTCGGCCAGGGAAGTTTTCCGGGGAGCTGTTTTTT. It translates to CASSQVRPGKFSGELFF.